One and the same sample provided the 13 T cell receptor beta chains below, sequenced in a study of Graves' ophthalmopathy and Graves' hyperthyroidism. TCR beta CDR3 amplification used RNA transcripts. The authors performed first-round RT-PCR with HTBI primers and then a second-round multiplex PCR. TCRdb recomputed calls from the multiplex PCR reads with MiXCR, one row per CDR3 protein. The sample holds over a million distinct CDR3 sequences, roughly 35% seen once. The specimen was peripheral blood or thyroid tissue (not recorded which). These TCRs come from an adult man with Graves' hyperthyroidism.

At least ten counts were recorded for this clonotype. This chain uses TRBV5-4 with TRBJ1-2; no firm D call. The CDR3 is made up of 13 amino acids. V dropped 0 bases and J dropped 3 bases, with 6 bases sitting between them. From germline, CDR1 is SGHNT and CDR2 YYREEE (reference sequence). DNA of the CDR3: TGTGCCAGCAGCTTGGAACAGCACTATGGCTACACCTTC. It encodes CASSLEQHYGYTF.

This chain joins TRBV19 and TRBJ1-2, with D possibly TRBD1 on 6 matching bases. V was clipped by 3 bases and J by 8 bases, with 13 bases between them. Looked up from germline, CDR1 is LNHDA and CDR2 is SQIVND (reference sequence). The CDR3 extends over 13 amino acids. CDR3 coding DNA: TGTGCCAGTAGTATCGCGGGGGCTGTAGGCTACACCTTC. Its translation is CASSIAGAVGYTF.

The J gene is TRBJ1-1, the V gene TRBV19, with 7 bases that match TRBD1. Per the germline V gene, CDR1 is LNHDA and CDR2 is SQIVND (reference sequence). V was pared by 8 bases and J by 5 bases, with 11 bases of the junction left unmatched. CDR3 length: 14 amino acids. CDR3 sequence: CASLYTGDSTEAFF. In nucleotides, the CDR3 is TGTGCCAGTCTCTATACAGGGGATTCTACTGAAGCTTTCTTT.

This clonotype occurred many times. The V call is TRBV7-9, the J call TRBJ2-5; weak D call: TRBD2 (5 bases). CDR3 length equals 14 residues. V lost 8 bases to trimming and J lost 5 bases, with 18 bases between them. Germline V lookup: CDR1 SEHNR, CDR2 FQNEAQ (reference sequence). The CDR3: CASGYSEAWETQYF. CDR3 DNA: TGTGCCAGCGGGTATAGCGAGGCCTGGGAGACCCAGTACTTC.

The rearrangement uses TRBV15 and TRBJ2-7; the D is unclear. The CDR3 length is 17 residues. V gave up 2 bases and J gave up 3 bases, with 20 bases separating them. CDR1 and CDR2 from the germline V gene are LNHNV and YYDKDF (reference sequence). The CDR3 DNA sequence: TGTGCCACCAGCAGATCCCTTAACCCGTCAGGCAGCTACGAGCAGTACTTC. It is translated as CATSRSLNPSGSYEQYF. Combining the CDR3 with reference TRBV15 and TRBJ2-7 gives the whole variable domain DAMVIQNPRYQVTQFGKPVTLSCSQTLNHNVMYWYQQKSSQAPKLLFHYYDKDFNNEADTPDNFQSRRPNTSFCFLDIRSPGLGDTAMYLCATSRSLNPSGSYEQYFGPGTRLTVT.

This clonotype has at least ten counts. The chain links TRBV29-1 to TRBJ1-1; tentative D call: TRBD1 (5 bases). The CDR3 spans 11 residues. Germline CDR1 SQVTM, CDR2 ANQGSEA. V lost 5 bases and J 8 bases, leaving 12 bases between the germline ends. The CDR3 protein is CSVFRVREAFF. CDR3 in DNA: TGCAGCGTTTTCAGGGTGAGGGAAGCTTTCTTT.

A note on this clonotype: This may come from a read error, since a much larger clone is one base off. This chain connects TRBV10-2 to TRBJ2-7; D is perhaps TRBD1 or TRBD2 (5 bases each). There are 14 residues in the CDR3. Germline V CDR1 and CDR2: WSHSY, SAAADI. CDR3 DNA: TGTGCCAGCAGATCCCGGGACGCCTCCTACGAGCAGTGCTTC. This codes for CASRSRDASYEQCF.

The chain combines TRBV7-2 with TRBJ2-3, with D unresolved. The CDR3 is 15 amino acids. CDR1 and CDR2 (germline): SGHTA, FQGNSA. V lost 0 bases and J 5 bases, leaving 12 bases between the germline ends. CDR3 loop: CASSLARQVKDTQYF. The CDR3 region has the DNA TGTGCCAGCAGCTTAGCGCGTCAGGTGAAAGATACGCAGTATTTT. The complete variable domain, with remaining parts taken from reference TRBV7-2 and TRBJ2-3, reads GAGVSQSPSNKVTEKGKDVELRCDPISGHTALYWYRQSLGQGLEFLIYFQGNSAPDKSGLPSDRFSAERTGGSVSTLTIQRTQQEDSAVYLCASSLARQVKDTQYFGPGTRLTVL.

The rearrangement joins TRBV7-2 to TRBJ1-2, with D possibly TRBD1 on 6 matching bases. The CDR3 sequence is 14 residues long. Germline V gives CDR1 SGHTA, CDR2 FQGNSA. The V and J ends lost 8 bases and 4 bases respectively, with 17 bases between them. CDR3 residues: CASRGTGFSYGYTF. The CDR3 region has the DNA TGTGCCAGCCGCGGTACAGGGTTTAGCTATGGCTACACCTTC.

This chain joins TRBV20-1 and TRBJ1-4; TRBD1 agrees at 7 bases. Germline V gene data show CDR1 as DFQATT and CDR2 as SNEGSKA (reference sequence). The CDR3 is 13 residues long. The V segment lost 6 bases and the J segment 8 bases; nucleotides outside the gene matches: 9. The CDR3 DNA reads as TGCAGTGCCGCGACAGGGTCGCTGGAAAAACTGTTTTTT. It yields the protein CSAATGSLEKLFF.

The chain is built from TRBV29-1 and TRBJ2-7; tentatively, D is TRBD1 (5 bases). Trimming shortened V by 7 bases and J by 3 bases, and 13 bases separated the two germline ends. This CDR3 comprises 12 residues. Germline V gene sequence: CDR1 SQVTM, CDR2 ANQGSEA. CDR3 in DNA: TGCAGCGAAACAGGTCGAAACTACGAGCAGTACTTC. Its translation: CSETGRNYEQYF.

The table lists this clonotype with a few counts. This chain joins TRBV6-1 and TRBJ1-2, with D perhaps matching TRBD1 (5 bases). The CDR3 is 17 residues long. Trimming left V 3 bases short and J 5 bases short, with 22 bases between. Germline V gene sequence: CDR1 MNHNS, CDR2 SASEGT. The CDR3 DNA is TGTGCCAGCAGTGATGATGAAACCGGGGCCTGGATGTATGGCTACACCTTC. It codes for CASSDDETGAWMYGYTF.

This clonotype has a count of ten or more. The chain carries TRBV19 and TRBJ1-5; the D gene is possibly TRBD1 (5 bases). This CDR3 has 14 amino acids. Trimming left V 1 base short and J 1 base short, with 5 bases between. Germline loops: CDR1 LNHDA, CDR2 SQIVND (reference sequence). CDR3 coding DNA: TGTGCCAGTAGTATAGGGACAAGCAATCAGCCCCAGCATTTT. Translating it yields CASSIGTSNQPQHF.